This T cell receptor beta chain originates from a study of T cell changes during pregnancy in multiple sclerosis. TCRdb's copy holds only in-frame clones and misses some; the assay was immunoSEQ multiplex PCR. The top ten clones hold approximately 0.84% of a sample with over 65,000 clones, about 89% of them seen once. Here the sequenced sample was peripheral blood, taken in the second trimester of pregnancy. The sequence came from a female donor with multiple sclerosis, enrolled in a pregnancy study.

The DNA of the CDR3 is TGTGCCACCAGCAGAGGCAGCAGGGAAGCTTTCTTT. The encoded protein is CATSRGSREAFF. The V gene is TRBV15, the J gene TRBJ1-1; D uncertain. Looked up from germline, CDR1 is LNHNV and CDR2 is YYDKDF (reference sequence). The V gene lost 1 base and the J gene lost 8 bases, with 8 bases spanning the gap. CDR3 length: 12 amino acids.